These T cell receptor beta chains were read from a single sample in a study of blood T cells in healthy people across ages. TCRdb re-called the 5' RACE reads through MiXCR, storing one row per CDR3 protein. The sample holds 1.5 million to 1.9 million distinct CDR3 sequences; 35% to 45% are singletons and the top ten take approximately 4.1%. The specimen sequenced was blood. These receptors all stem from a woman younger than 30 in good health. CDR3s include the opening cysteine and the closing phenylalanine or tryptophan. D genes are given only for firm matches. Clone sizes are given selectively: once, few, many, or a class where the clone is expanded.

TRBJ2-3,TRBV3-1,.,.,TGTGCCAGCAGCCAATTCAAAGATACGCAGTATTTT,CASSQFKDTQYF
TRBJ2-1,TRBV24-1,TRBD2,.,TGTGCCACCAGTGACGGCAAACCACTAGCGGGAGTTGTGGATGAGCAGTTCTTC,CATSDGKPLAGVVDEQFF
TRBJ2-2,TRBV20-1,TRBD1,.,TGCAGTGCTAGAGTGGGGAAAGGGACAGTCACCGGGGAGCTGTTTTTT,CSARVGKGTVTGELFF
TRBJ1-2,TRBV12-3/TRBV12-4,.,many,TGTGCCAGCGGTCAGGGGCGCTATGGCTACACCTTC,CASGQGRYGYTF
TRBJ2-7,TRBV6-1,TRBD1,.,TGTGCCAGCAGCGAAGGGACAGGGCGACTCTACGAGCAGTACTTC,CASSEGTGRLYEQYF
TRBJ1-5,TRBV3-1,.,.,TGTGCCGGCAGCCCGGGACCCCACAATCAGCCCCAGCATTTT,CAGSPGPHNQPQHF
TRBJ2-3,TRBV9,.,few,TGTGCCAGCAGCGCCCCTCGGGGGATTGGCACAGATACGCAGTATTTT,CASSAPRGIGTDTQYF
TRBJ1-2,TRBV4-2,TRBD1,.,TGTGCCAGCAGCCCGGGACAGGGGGCCCTAGGGTATGGCTACACCTTC,CASSPGQGALGYGYTF
TRBJ2-1,TRBV3-1,.,.,TGTGCCAGCAGCCCATCCTTTATGAATGAGCAGTTCTTC,CASSPSFMNEQFF
TRBJ2-5,TRBV4-3,.,many,TGCGCCAGCAGCCAAGGCTTCCAAGAGACCCAGTACTTC,CASSQGFQETQYF
TRBJ1-5,TRBV6-1,.,few,TGTGCCAGCAGTGAAGTCGAGGGTGCGGGCAATCAGCCCCAGCATTTT,CASSEVEGAGNQPQHF
TRBJ1-3,TRBV7-9,.,.,TGTGCCAGCAGCTTAATCGGGGAAACTGGAAACACCATATATTTT,CASSLIGETGNTIYF
TRBJ1-2,TRBV20-1,TRBD1,.,TGCAGTGCTAGGGGGGACAGGAGGAACTATGGCTACACCTTC,CSARGDRRNYGYTF
TRBJ2-7,TRBV15,.,once,TGTGCCACCAGCATAACGTTTGGGAATGAGCAGTACTTC,CATSITFGNEQYF
TRBJ1-5,TRBV6-1,.,.,TGTGCCAGCACGCTAGGTACCAATCAGCCCCAGCATTTT,CASTLGTNQPQHF
TRBJ1-1,TRBV12-3/TRBV12-4,.,.,TGTGCCAGCACCGATAGGCGGGTGGTCACTGAAGCTTTCTTT,CASTDRRVVTEAFF